These 21 T cell receptor beta chains were all obtained from the same sample, sequenced in a study of T cells in Graves' hyperthyroidism and ophthalmopathy. The CDR3 regions of TCR beta were amplified from RNA transcripts. TCR CDR3 underwent first-round RT-PCR with the HTBI primer set. Each CDR3 protein is one row after TCRdb ran MiXCR on the multiplex PCR reads. The sample shows 300,000 to 450,000 distinct CDR3 sequences, roughly 25% of them seen only once. Specimen: blood. The receptor source for this set is a man aged 50 to 60 with Graves' hyperthyroidism.

This chain links TRBV6-4 with TRBJ2-3, with D perhaps TRBD1 (5 bases). In germline, CDR1 is MRHNA, CDR2 SNTAGT. The CDR3 contains 16 residues. The V end lost 4 bases, the J end lost 2 bases, and 16 bases lay between the germline ends. The CDR3: CASSASADGHTDTQYF. The CDR3 DNA sequence: TGTGCCAGCAGTGCTTCTGCGGACGGACACACAGATACGCAGTATTTT.

This clonotype occurred a few times. The chain carries TRBV27 and TRBJ2-2; D is unclear. With 6 bases removed from V and 2 bases from J, the gap between germline ends came to 7 bases. Germline values: CDR1 MNHEY, CDR2 SMNVEV (reference sequence). The CDR3 extends over 13 amino acids. CDR3 DNA sequence: TGTGCCAGCAGCCTACTTAACACCGGGGAGCTGTTTTTT. It is translated as CASSLLNTGELFF.

This clonotype was counted a few times. The V gene is TRBV5-1, the J gene TRBJ2-5, with 9 bases lining up with TRBD2. Germline CDR1 is SGHRS and CDR2 is YFSETQ. V dropped 0 bases and J dropped 2; count of bases not matched to a gene: 2. This CDR3 region has 15 residues. CDR3 nucleotide sequence: TGCGCCAGCAGCTTGGTCCTAGCGGGACAAGAGACCCAGTACTTC. Translated: CASSLVLAGQETQYF.

This clonotype was detected many times. The chain is built from TRBV7-8 and TRBJ2-1; D not resolved. With 1 base removed from V and 3 bases from J, the gap between germline ends came to 7 bases. Germline V CDR1 and CDR2: SGHVS, FQNEAQ. The CDR3 loop spans 14 amino acids. The CDR3 DNA sequence: TGTGCCAGCAGCTTAGTTTCAGGCTACAATGAGCAGTTCTTC. Its translation is CASSLVSGYNEQFF.

The rearrangement links TRBV28 to TRBJ2-5; 11 bases map to TRBD1. The CDR3 is 15 residues long. Trimming cost V 6 bases and J 4 bases; bases outside gene matches: 7. Germline values: CDR1 MDHEN, CDR2 SYDVKM. The CDR3 DNA sequence: TGTGCCAGCAGCCATTTTGGACAGGGGGCAGAGACCCAGTACTTC. Its translation: CASSHFGQGAETQYF.

This clonotype occurred a few times. V usage is TRBV30 and J usage is TRBJ1-1; no clear D. Trimming removed 5 bases from V and 2 bases from J, with 15 bases in between. The CDR3 is 14 amino acids. Germline loops: CDR1 GTSNPN, CDR2 SVGIG (reference sequence). The DNA for the CDR3 is TGTGCCTGGGGGATCTTGGGGTTAAACACTGAAGCTTTCTTT. Translated: CAWGILGLNTEAFF.

The J gene is TRBJ2-2, the V gene TRBV18; D gene ambiguous. Germline CDR1 KGHSH, CDR2 LQKENI. The V end was cut by 0 bases, the J end by 13 bases, with 15 bases between. This CDR3 has 14 residues. The CDR3 sequence is CASSPPSERRRLFF. The CDR3 DNA sequence: TGTGCCAGCTCACCACCGTCTGAGAGGCGGCGGCTGTTTTTT.

This clonotype was seen ten or more times. This chain joins TRBV2 and TRBJ2-1; the D gene could be TRBD1 or TRBD2 (5 bases each). There are 12 residues in the CDR3. V shed 8 bases and J shed 5 bases, with 10 bases lying between them. CDR1 SNHLY and CDR2 FYNNEI come from the germline V gene. The CDR3 loop reads CASRGDDNEQFF. The CDR3 DNA reads TGTGCCAGCCGGGGCGATGACAATGAGCAGTTCTTC.

This chain connects TRBV20-1 to TRBJ2-3; tentative D call: TRBD2 (6 bases). V dropped 0 bases and J dropped 6 bases, with 16 bases sitting between them. The CDR3 is 15 amino acids. The germline V gene encodes CDR1 DFQATT and CDR2 SNEGSKA (reference sequence). The CDR3 protein is CSARDPTGAPDTQYF. The CDR3 coding sequence is TGCAGTGCTAGAGATCCCACGGGAGCGCCCGATACGCAGTATTTT.

This clonotype was observed many times. The CDR3 DNA is TGTGCCAGCAGCGCTAGCGGGATGGATACGCAGTATTTT. Amino acids: CASSASGMDTQYF. The V and J genes are TRBV7-2 and TRBJ2-3; 9 bases fit TRBD2. Trimming cost V 5 bases and J 6 bases; bases outside gene matches: 3. In germline, CDR1 is SGHTA, CDR2 FQGNSA. This CDR3 has 13 residues. Full variable domain (missing parts from reference TRBV7-2 and TRBJ2-3): GAGVSQSPSNKVTEKGKDVELRCDPISGHTALYWYRQSLGQGLEFLIYFQGNSAPDKSGLPSDRFSAERTGGSVSTLTIQRTQQEDSAVYLCASSASGMDTQYFGPGTRLTVL.

The chain carries TRBV28 and TRBJ2-7, with 8 bases lining up with TRBD1. Germline-derived CDR1 and CDR2 are MDHEN and SYDVKM. This CDR3 comprises 15 residues. V lost 5 bases and J lost 6; bases outside the gene matches: 12. CDR3 DNA sequence: TGTGCCAGCAGTCTTCCCGGGACAGGTAGAGGCGAGCAGTACTTC. Encoded protein: CASSLPGTGRGEQYF.

This clonotype came up a few times. The chain employs TRBV12-3 or TRBV12-4 and TRBJ2-1, with a possible D match to TRBD2 (5 bases). Trimming removed 6 bases from V and 4 bases from J, with 13 bases in between. The CDR3 runs 14 residues. The CDR3 DNA reads TGTGCCAGCAGATTAAGGGAGCCATACAATGAGCAGTTCTTC. Its translation: CASRLREPYNEQFF.

This clonotype has more than one count but fewer than ten. V and J are TRBV24-1 and TRBJ2-5; the D is unclear. Germline V gene lookup returns CDR1 KGHDR and CDR2 SFDVKD. This CDR3 contains 12 residues. The V end was cut by 0 bases, the J end by 5 bases, with 3 bases between. In DNA form, the CDR3 reads TGTGCCACCAGTGATTTGGGGGAGACCCAGTACTTC. This codes for CATSDLGETQYF.

In this sample, this clonotype turned up a few times. The chain employs TRBV27 and TRBJ2-1; 13 bases fit TRBD2. J was trimmed by 6 bases and V by 4 bases; bases with no gene match: 3. The CDR3 loop spans 15 amino acids. The V gene's germline CDR1 is MNHEY and CDR2 SMNVEV (reference sequence). The CDR3 bases are TGTGCCAGCAGTTCGGGACTAGCGGGATTCAATGAGCAGTTCTTC. Its translation is CASSSGLAGFNEQFF.

The V call is TRBV6-4, the J call TRBJ2-2; D is unresolved. V lost 5 bases to trimming and J lost 4 bases, with 11 bases between them. Germline V gene sequence: CDR1 MRHNA, CDR2 SNTAGT. The CDR3 is 14 amino acids. The CDR3 DNA sequence: TGTGCCAGCAGTCTCACCCAGAGCACCGGGGAGCTGTTTTTT. It codes for CASSLTQSTGELFF.

This clonotype was counted many times. This chain joins TRBV13 and TRBJ2-7, with TRBD1 matching 7 bases. Trimming cost V 5 bases and J 3 bases; bases outside gene matches: 4. CDR3 length: 13 residues. The V gene's germline CDR1 is PRHDT and CDR2 FYEKMQ (reference sequence). CDR3 sequence: CASSRGQSYEQYF. In nucleotides, the CDR3 is TGTGCCAGCAGCCGGGGACAGAGCTACGAGCAGTACTTC.

The table lists this clonotype with many counts. J is TRBJ2-5 and V is TRBV20-1; TRBD2 is a possible D gene (6 bases). This CDR3 has 14 amino acids. Germline-derived CDR1 and CDR2 are DFQATT and SNEGSKA (reference sequence). The V gene lost 4 bases and the J gene lost 1 base, with 13 bases spanning the gap. DNA for the CDR3: TGCAGTGCTACCCGGGGAGGACCCCAAGAGACCCAGTACTTC. Amino acid sequence: CSATRGGPQETQYF.

The rearrangement links TRBV6-2 or TRBV6-3 to TRBJ1-2, with 9 nucleotides matching TRBD1. The CDR3 runs to 15 residues. Germline values: CDR1 MNHEY, CDR2 SVGEGT. V gave up 5 bases and J gave up 4 bases; unmatched junction bases: 8. CDR3 sequence reads: CASSKGGTGTYGYTF. The DNA for the CDR3 is TGTGCCAGCAGTAAGGGGGGGACAGGGACCTATGGCTACACCTTC.

A few counts support this clonotype. The chain uses TRBV7-9 and TRBJ2-1; the D is unclear. V was clipped by 2 bases and J by 10 bases, with 6 bases between them. This CDR3 spans 11 amino acids. The germline gives CDR1 SEHNR, CDR2 FQNEAQ (reference sequence). As DNA, the CDR3 is TGTGCCAGCAGCTTAACGTCAGAGCAGTTCTTC. Protein product: CASSLTSEQFF. Supplemented by reference TRBV7-9 and TRBJ2-1, the full variable domain reads DTGVSQNPRHKITKRGQNVTFRCDPISEHNRLYWYRQTLGQGPEFLTYFQNEAQLEKSRLLSDRFSAERPKGSFSTLEIQRTEQGDSAMYLCASSLTSEQFFGPGTRLTVL.

The chain recombines TRBV5-1 with TRBJ2-1; no reliable D call. In germline, CDR1 is SGHRS, CDR2 YFSETQ. This CDR3 spans 15 amino acids. The V gene lost 1 base and the J gene lost 4 bases, with 12 bases spanning the gap. The CDR3 region is CASSLSGRRYNEQFF. CDR3 bases: TGCGCCAGCAGCTTGTCGGGCAGAAGGTACAATGAGCAGTTCTTC.

This clonotype was detected many times. This rearrangement joins TRBV11-2 to TRBJ2-7; 10 bases are a match to TRBD2. Trimming cost V 3 bases and J 3 bases; bases outside gene matches: 2. CDR1 and CDR2 (germline): SGHAT, FQNNGV. The CDR3 covers 14 residues. The CDR3 DNA follows: TGTGCCAGCAGCTTCGGGACTAGCGACTACGAGCAGTACTTC. Protein: CASSFGTSDYEQYF. Combining the CDR3 with reference TRBV11-2 and TRBJ2-7 gives the whole variable domain EAGVAQSPRYKIIEKRQSVAFWCNPISGHATLYWYQQILGQGPKLLIQFQNNGVVDDSQLPKDRFSAERLKGVDSTLKIQPAKLEDSAVYLCASSFGTSDYEQYFGPGTRLTVT.